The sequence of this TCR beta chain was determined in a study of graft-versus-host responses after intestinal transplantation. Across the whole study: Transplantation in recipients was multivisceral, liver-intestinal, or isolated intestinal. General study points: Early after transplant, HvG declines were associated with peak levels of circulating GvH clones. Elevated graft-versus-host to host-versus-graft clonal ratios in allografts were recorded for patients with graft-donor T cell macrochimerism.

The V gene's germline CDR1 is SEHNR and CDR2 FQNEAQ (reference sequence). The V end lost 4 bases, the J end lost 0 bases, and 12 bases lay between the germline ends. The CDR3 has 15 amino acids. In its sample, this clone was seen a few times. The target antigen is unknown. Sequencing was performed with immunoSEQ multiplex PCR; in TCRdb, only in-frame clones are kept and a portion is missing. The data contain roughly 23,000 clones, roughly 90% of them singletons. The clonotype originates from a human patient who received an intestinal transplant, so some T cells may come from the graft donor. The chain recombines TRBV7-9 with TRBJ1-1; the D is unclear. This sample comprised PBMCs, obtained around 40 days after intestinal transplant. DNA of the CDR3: TGTGCCAGCAGCTCCCACCGGCTCCTGAACACTGAAGCTTTCTTT. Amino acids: CASSSHRLLNTEAFF.